This T cell receptor (beta chain) was identified during a study of CD8+ T cells in alopecia areata. The CDR3 has 14 residues. Germline-derived CDR1 and CDR2 are MRHNA and SNTAGT. Trimming took 3 bases from V and 4 from J; bases not matched to a gene: 3. Only a few counts were recorded for this clone. As yet, its antigen is unknown. Once RNA had been extracted, it was reverse transcribed into cDNA to act as the sequencing template. Some clones are missing from TCRdb's copy, which holds only in-frame ones; the method was immunoSEQ multiplex PCR. The data contain roughly 110,000 clones, roughly three fifths of them seen just once; the ten biggest clones take up approximately 12%. The treatment was: oral pan-JAK inhibitor, 5-10 mg twice daily. Study findings and constraints: Elevated clonality characterized lesional scalp relative to normal scalp, particularly in alopecia totalis/universalis.

This sample comprised CD8+ T cells sorted from blood, obtained at week 24, from a patient treated with tofacitinib. The chain combines TRBV6-4 with TRBJ2-3; TRBD2 agrees at 8 bases. This TCR was recovered from a human donor with alopecia areata. Written as DNA, the CDR3 is TGTGCCAGCAGTGAAATTAGCGGGGCAGATACGCAGTATTTT. This codes for CASSEISGADTQYF.